A single sample is the source of the 17 T cell receptor beta chains below, sequenced in a study of OX40 agonist ivuxolimab in advanced cancers. Sequenced by immunoSEQ multiplex PCR; TCRdb stores in-frame clones only, minus some. The sample consists of about 55,000 clones, roughly nine tenths of them appearing once. The material sequenced was CD4+ or CD8+ T cells sorted from blood, taken in a trial of the OX40 agonist ivuxolimab. The receptors shown here come from an adult with an advanced solid tumor such as melanoma, head and neck, liver or kidney cancer.

This chain joins TRBV19 and TRBJ2-2, with D possibly being TRBD1 (6 bases). Per germline, CDR1 LNHDA and CDR2 SQIVND (reference sequence). This CDR3 is 13 amino acids long. V dropped 6 bases and J dropped 3 bases, with 8 bases sitting between them. CDR3 nucleotide sequence: TGTGCCAGTAGGACAGGACACACCGGGGAGCTGTTTTTT. It is translated as CASRTGHTGELFF.

The V call is TRBV7-2, the J call TRBJ1-1; D remains unclear. CDR1 is SGHTA and CDR2 is FQGNSA in the germline V gene. This CDR3 spans 15 amino acids. Trimming took off 1 base at V and 4 bases at J, with 13 bases between the two ends. The CDR3 protein is CASSLGGWGTTEAFF. The CDR3 nucleotides read TGTGCCAGCAGCTTAGGGGGATGGGGAACCACTGAAGCTTTCTTT.

The table lists this clone with a count of one. The V call is TRBV6-5, the J call TRBJ1-2; D is undetermined. The germline V gene encodes CDR1 MNHEY and CDR2 SVGAGI. Trimming cost V 0 bases and J 7 bases, with 12 bases left between them. The CDR3 totals 14 residues. The CDR3 DNA sequence: TGTGCCAGCAGTTACTCGGCAGGCGGTCCTGGCTACACCTTC. Translating it yields CASSYSAGGPGYTF.

The chain combines TRBV6-1 with TRBJ2-4; 9 bases fit TRBD2. The length of the CDR3 is 14 residues. The V gene's germline CDR1 is MNHNS and CDR2 SASEGT. Losses at the gene ends were 4 bases for V and 8 bases for J; bases not matched to a gene: 6. This CDR3 reads CASSVSGSRYIQYF. The CDR3 DNA reads as TGTGCCAGCAGTGTTAGCGGGAGTAGGTACATTCAGTACTTC.

The table lists this clone with a count of one. J is TRBJ2-5 and V is TRBV6-5; no definite D call. Germline V CDR1 and CDR2: MNHEY, SVGAGI. V was pared by 3 bases and J by 3 bases, with 8 bases between. This CDR3 contains 13 residues. CDR3 sequence: CASSYRIKETQYF. CDR3 in DNA: TGTGCCAGCAGTTATAGGATCAAAGAGACCCAGTACTTC.

This clone appeared a single time. The rearrangement links TRBV9 to TRBJ2-3, with a weak D call TRBD2 (6 bases). Trimming shortened V by 3 bases and J by 4 bases, and 12 bases separated the two germline ends. This CDR3 spans 14 amino acids. The germline gives CDR1 SGDLS, CDR2 YYNGEE. The DNA of the CDR3 is TGTGCCAGCAGCGAAGGACTACAGGCAGATACGCAGTATTTT. This encodes CASSEGLQADTQYF.

The chain joins TRBV5-3 to TRBJ2-7; TRBD2 aligns across 14 bases. TRBV5-3 is labeled an ORF, and its function is uncertain. Germline trimming cut 2 bases from V and 7 bases from J; bases unmatched to any gene: 11. The CDR3 runs to 17 residues. CDR3 sequence: CARSFPLTSGRAREQYV. The CDR3 region has the DNA TGTGCCAGAAGCTTCCCTTTGACTAGCGGGAGGGCCAGGGAGCAGTACGTC.

The J gene is TRBJ2-1, the V gene TRBV14; D tentatively reads TRBD1 or TRBD2 (5 bases each). Germline loops: CDR1 SGHDN, CDR2 FVKESK. V lost 1 base, J lost 10 bases, and 23 bases lay in between. CDR3 length: 17 residues. The CDR3 coding sequence is TGTGCCAGCAGCCAAGGAGGAGGTCCAGGGTGGTTAAGGGAGCAGTTCTTC. Translated: CASSQGGGPGWLREQFF.

This chain joins TRBV2 and TRBJ2-7, with TRBD1 as a possible D gene (6 bases). The CDR3 totals 15 residues. CDR1 and CDR2 from the germline V gene are SNHLY and FYNNEI. V was cut by 2 bases and J by 7 bases, with 18 bases left in between. The CDR3, as DNA: TGTGCCAGCAGTGAACGGAGGCAGGGGTCTGGGGAGCAGTACTTC. Translating it yields CASSERRQGSGEQYF.

The chain carries TRBV9 and TRBJ2-2; 7 bases map to TRBD2. Trimming removed 0 bases from V and 6 bases from J; junction bases left unmatched: 5. Germline V gene lookup returns CDR1 SGDLS and CDR2 YYNGEE. The CDR3 sequence is 15 residues long. The CDR3 DNA is TGTGCCAGCAGCGTAGAGGGAGGGCCTTCCGGGGAGCTGTTTTTT. Translated, it gives CASSVEGGPSGELFF.

This rearrangement joins TRBV7-9 to TRBJ2-7; TRBD1 aligns across 9 bases. The CDR3 sequence is 14 residues long. V lost 5 bases and J lost 5; bases outside the gene matches: 7. Per the germline V gene, CDR1 is SEHNR and CDR2 is FQNEAQ (reference sequence). In nucleotides, the CDR3 is TGTGCCAGCAGCGTTACAGGGGGCAGCGACGAGCAGTACTTC. Translated, it gives CASSVTGGSDEQYF.

The rearrangement uses TRBV11-2 and TRBJ2-7; 9 bases match TRBD2. The germline V gene encodes CDR1 SGHAT and CDR2 FQNNGV. Unmatched junction bases numbered 8, after V lost 2 bases and J lost 3 bases. This CDR3 comprises 16 residues. In DNA, the CDR3 is TGTGCCAGCAGCTTAAGGAGGCTAGCGGGATTCTACGAGCAGTACTTC. Its protein product is CASSLRRLAGFYEQYF.

The sample holds one count of this clone. This chain connects TRBV7-9 to TRBJ1-1; 7 bases agree with TRBD1. V lost 5 bases and J lost 8; bases outside the gene matches: 14. Germline CDR1 is SEHNR and CDR2 is FQNEAQ (reference sequence). The CDR3 spans 15 residues. The CDR3: CASSPSDRARFEAFF. The CDR3 bases are TGTGCCAGCAGCCCGAGTGACAGGGCCAGATTCGAAGCTTTCTTT.

The rearrangement uses TRBV5-5 and TRBJ2-7; D not certain. Germline V gene lookup returns CDR1 SGHKS and CDR2 YYEKEE (reference sequence). V was clipped by 5 bases and J by 0 bases, with 9 bases between them. The CDR3 contains 13 residues. The DNA of the CDR3 is TGTGCCAGCAGGGCTGAAAGCTCCTACGAGCAGTACTTC. This codes for CASRAESSYEQYF.

The gene calls are TRBV10-2 and TRBJ2-1, with 11 bases fitting TRBD2. J gave up 4 bases and V 8 bases, and 4 bases lay outside the gene matches. CDR3 length equals 14 residues. Germline-derived CDR1 and CDR2 are WSHSY and SAAADI. The CDR3 DNA follows: TGCGCCAGCGGCCTAGCGGGAGGTTACAATGAGCAGTTCTTC. Translating gives CASGLAGGYNEQFF.

This clone was recorded once. This chain connects TRBV11-2 to TRBJ2-7; 8 nucleotides align to TRBD2. CDR1 is SGHAT and CDR2 is FQNNGV in the germline V gene. This CDR3 is built from 13 residues. Trimming at V came to 3 bases and at J to 3 bases, leaving 1 base not matched to a gene. CDR3 residues: CASSFSGNYEQYF. CDR3 sequence (DNA): TGTGCCAGCAGCTTTAGCGGGAACTACGAGCAGTACTTC.

V and J are TRBV4-1 and TRBJ2-3, with 10 bases matching TRBD1. This CDR3 is 15 amino acids long. Germline V lookup: CDR1 MGHRA, CDR2 YSYEKL. The V segment lost 1 base and the J segment 4 bases; nucleotides outside the gene matches: 2. The CDR3 protein is CASSQGTGGSDTQYF. The CDR3 DNA reads as TGCGCCAGCAGCCAAGGGACAGGGGGTTCAGATACGCAGTATTTT.